The T cell receptor (beta chain) under discussion was sequenced for a study of cytomegalovirus exposure and HLA in healthy donors. Across the study: The approximately 110 validation repertoires and the approximately 630 first-cohort repertoires shared a platform, a later analysis reported.

The study's findings and limits: In vitro confirmation showed three CMV-associated chains to be CMV antigen specific. TCR beta chains numbering some 160 were designated cytomegalovirus-associated. Whilst most TCR sequences proved rare, a subset of public TCRs occurred across many donors.

The table came from immunoSEQ multiplex PCR; TCRdb's copy has only in-frame clones and leaves some out. The profile shows about 240,000 clones, around 88% of them singletons. With regard to this clone: Its antigen remains unidentified.

This receptor was identified in a young woman in good health and CMV-seropositive. Material: PBMCs.

The CDR3 spells CASSFPRVAGLDEQYF. In nucleotides, the CDR3 is TGTGCCAGCAGCTTCCCAAGGGTAGCGGGTTTGGACGAGCAGTACTTC. The J gene is TRBJ2-7, the V gene TRBV11-2; 7 positions agree with TRBD2. The V and J ends lost 3 bases and 5 bases, in that order; junction bases with no gene match: 13. Germline assignment: CDR1 SGHAT and CDR2 FQNNGV. The CDR3 totals 16 residues.